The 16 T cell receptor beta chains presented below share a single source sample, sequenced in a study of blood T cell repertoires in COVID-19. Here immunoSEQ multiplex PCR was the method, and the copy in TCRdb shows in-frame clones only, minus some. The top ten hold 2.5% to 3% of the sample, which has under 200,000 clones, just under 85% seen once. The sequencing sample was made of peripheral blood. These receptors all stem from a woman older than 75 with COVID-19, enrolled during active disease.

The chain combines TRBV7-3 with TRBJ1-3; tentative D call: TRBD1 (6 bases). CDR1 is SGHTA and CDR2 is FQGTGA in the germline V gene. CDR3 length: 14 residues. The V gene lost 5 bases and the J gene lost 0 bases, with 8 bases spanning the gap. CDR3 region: CASSATGSGNTIYF. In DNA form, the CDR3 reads TGTGCCAGCAGCGCGACAGGCTCTGGAAACACCATATATTTT.

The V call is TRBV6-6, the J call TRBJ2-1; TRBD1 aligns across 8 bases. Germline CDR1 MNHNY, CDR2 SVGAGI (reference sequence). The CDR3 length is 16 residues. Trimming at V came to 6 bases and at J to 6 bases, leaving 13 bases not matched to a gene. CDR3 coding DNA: TGTGCCAGCAGACTTCGACAGGGGCAAACAGTCAATGAGCAGTTCTTC. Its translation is CASRLRQGQTVNEQFF.

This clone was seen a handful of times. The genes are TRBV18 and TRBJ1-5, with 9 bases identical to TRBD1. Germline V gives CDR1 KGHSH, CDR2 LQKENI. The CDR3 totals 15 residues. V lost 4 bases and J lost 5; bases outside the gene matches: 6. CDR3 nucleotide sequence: TGTGCCAGCTCACAGCCGGGACAGGGCGATCAGCCCCAGCATTTT. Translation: CASSQPGQGDQPQHF.

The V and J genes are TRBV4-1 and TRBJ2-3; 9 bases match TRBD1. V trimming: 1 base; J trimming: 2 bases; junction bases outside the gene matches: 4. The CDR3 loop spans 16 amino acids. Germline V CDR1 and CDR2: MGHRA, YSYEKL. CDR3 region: CASSQAGTGITDTQYF. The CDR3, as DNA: TGCGCCAGCAGCCAAGCCGGGACAGGGATCACAGATACGCAGTATTTT.

CDR3 in amino acids: CASSPTSGGTEAFF. DNA of the CDR3: TGTGCCAGCTCACCTACTTCTGGCGGCACTGAAGCTTTCTTT. The chain carries TRBV18 and TRBJ1-1; unclear D gene. The CDR3 runs 14 residues. Per the germline V gene, CDR1 is KGHSH and CDR2 is LQKENI. Trimming shortened V by 3 bases and J by 4 bases, and 12 bases separated the two germline ends.

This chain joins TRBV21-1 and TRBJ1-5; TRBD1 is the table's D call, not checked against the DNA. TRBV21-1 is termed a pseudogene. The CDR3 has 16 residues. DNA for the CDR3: TGTGCCAGCAGCAACCCGAACAGGGGAGAGATTCAGCCCCAGCATTTT. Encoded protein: CASSNPNRGEIQPQHF.

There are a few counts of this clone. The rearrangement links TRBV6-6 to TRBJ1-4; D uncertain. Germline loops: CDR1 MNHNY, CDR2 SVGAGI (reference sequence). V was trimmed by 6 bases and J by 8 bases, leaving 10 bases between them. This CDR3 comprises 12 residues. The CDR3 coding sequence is TGTGCCAGCAGGGCGCGCGGGGAAAAACTGTTTTTT. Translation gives CASRARGEKLFF.

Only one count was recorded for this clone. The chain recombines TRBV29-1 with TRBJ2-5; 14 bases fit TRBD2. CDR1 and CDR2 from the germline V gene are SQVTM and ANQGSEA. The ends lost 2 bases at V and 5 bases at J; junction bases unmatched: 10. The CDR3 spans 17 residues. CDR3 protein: CSVESPTSGRALETQYF. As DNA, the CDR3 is TGCAGCGTTGAATCGCCGACTAGCGGGAGGGCCCTGGAGACCCAGTACTTC. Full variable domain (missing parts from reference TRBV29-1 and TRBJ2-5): SAVISQKPSRDICQRGTSLTIQCQVDSQVTMMFWYRQQPGQSLTLIATANQGSEATYESGFVIDKFPISRPNLTFSTLTVSNMSPEDSSIYLCSVESPTSGRALETQYFGPGTRLLVL.

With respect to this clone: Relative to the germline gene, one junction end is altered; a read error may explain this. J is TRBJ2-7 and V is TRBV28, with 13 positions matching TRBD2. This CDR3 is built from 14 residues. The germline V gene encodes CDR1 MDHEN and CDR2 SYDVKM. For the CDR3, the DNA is TGTGCCAGCAGCTCCGGGACTAGCGGGACCCGCGCCCCCTTC. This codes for CASSSGTSGTRAPF.

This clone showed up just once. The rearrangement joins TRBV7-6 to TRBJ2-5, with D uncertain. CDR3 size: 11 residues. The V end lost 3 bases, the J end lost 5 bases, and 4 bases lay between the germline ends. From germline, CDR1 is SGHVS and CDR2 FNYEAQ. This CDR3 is CASSFGETQYF. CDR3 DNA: TGTGCCAGCAGCTTCGGGGAGACCCAGTACTTC. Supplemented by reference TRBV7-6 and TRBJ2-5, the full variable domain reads GAGVSQSPRYKVTKRGQDVALRCDPISGHVSLYWYRQALGQGPEFLTYFNYEAQQDKSGLPNDRFSAERPEGSISTLTIQRTEQRDSAMYRCASSFGETQYFGPGTRLLVL.

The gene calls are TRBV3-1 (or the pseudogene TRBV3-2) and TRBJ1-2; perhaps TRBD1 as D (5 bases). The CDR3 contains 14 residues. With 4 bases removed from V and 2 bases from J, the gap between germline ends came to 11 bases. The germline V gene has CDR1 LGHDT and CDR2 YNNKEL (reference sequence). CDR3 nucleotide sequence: TGTGCCAGCAGCCCTAGGAGGGGAAACTATGGCTACACCTTC. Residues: CASSPRRGNYGYTF.

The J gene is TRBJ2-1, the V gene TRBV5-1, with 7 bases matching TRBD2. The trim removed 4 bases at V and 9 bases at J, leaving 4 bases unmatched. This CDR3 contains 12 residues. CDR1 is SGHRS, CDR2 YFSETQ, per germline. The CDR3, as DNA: TGCGCCAGCAGCAGGAGCGGGGTTGAGCAGTTCTTC. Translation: CASSRSGVEQFF.

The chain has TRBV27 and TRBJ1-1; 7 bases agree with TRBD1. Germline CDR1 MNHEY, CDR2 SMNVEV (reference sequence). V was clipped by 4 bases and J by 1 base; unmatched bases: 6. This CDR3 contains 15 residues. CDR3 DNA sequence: TGTGCCAGCAGTTCCTACAGGGGACGGAACACTGAAGCTTTCTTT. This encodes CASSSYRGRNTEAFF.

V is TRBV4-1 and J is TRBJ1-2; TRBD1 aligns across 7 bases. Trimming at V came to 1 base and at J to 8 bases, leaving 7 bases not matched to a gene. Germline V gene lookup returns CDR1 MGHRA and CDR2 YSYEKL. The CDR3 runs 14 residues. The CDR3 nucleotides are TGCGCCAGCAGCCAAGGTGACAGGGTAAGCGGCTACACCTTC. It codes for CASSQGDRVSGYTF.

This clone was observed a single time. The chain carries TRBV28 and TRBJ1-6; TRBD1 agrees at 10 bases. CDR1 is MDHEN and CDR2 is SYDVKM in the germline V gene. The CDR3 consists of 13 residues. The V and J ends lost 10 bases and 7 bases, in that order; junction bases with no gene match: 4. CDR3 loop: CANRGQGNSPLHF. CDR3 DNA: TGTGCCAACAGGGGACAGGGGAATTCACCCCTCCACTTT.

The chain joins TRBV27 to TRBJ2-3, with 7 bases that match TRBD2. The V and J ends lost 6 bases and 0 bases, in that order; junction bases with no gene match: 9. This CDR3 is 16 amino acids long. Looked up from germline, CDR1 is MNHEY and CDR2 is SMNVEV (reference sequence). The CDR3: CASSNSGWYSTDTQYF. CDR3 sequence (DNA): TGTGCCAGCAGCAATAGCGGGTGGTACAGCACAGATACGCAGTATTTT.